A selection of T cell receptor beta chains follows, all from one sample in a study of shared clonotypes between healthy human individuals. Data came from immunoSEQ multiplex PCR; TCRdb stores just in-frame clones and leaves some out. The table has approximately 400,000 clones, roughly 96% seen once; the top ten hold less than 0.35%. Sequencing was carried out using memory CD8+ T cells sorted from blood. These receptors all come from a man between 25 and 39 years old in good health. The CDR3 runs from the conserved cysteine through the conserved F or W. A clone size is listed for some rows: how often the clone was seen (once, few, many), or a class if it is expanded.

few,TRBJ1-5,TRBV5-1,CASSLGGSNQPQHF
once,TRBJ2-5,TRBV5-1,CASSRGRGETQYF
.,TRBJ2-7,TRBV5-1,CASSPAGTRSYEQYF
.,TRBJ1-2,TRBV7-6,CASSLAELYGYTF
.,TRBJ1-4,TRBV5-1,CASSLQGRGEKLFF
.,TRBJ2-1,TRBV5-1,CASSLAGTYDNEQFF
.,TRBJ2-7,TRBV7-2,CASSGSGRANSHEQYF
.,TRBJ2-7,TRBV6-1,CASRAGTYEQYF
.,TRBJ2-2,TRBV28,CASSSPGGGELFF
once,TRBJ1-1,TRBV7-9,CASSSFRGDGAFF
.,TRBJ2-3,TRBV27,CASSRWRGPGSDTQYF
.,TRBJ2-1,TRBV4-2,CASSQGGGPGTSGFSSYNEQFF
.,TRBJ2-2,TRBV19,CASSIRTGYTGELFF
once,TRBJ2-7,TRBV5-4,CASSLRAFPLLSYEQYF
.,TRBJ2-7,TRBV6-1,CASSEGGQGKSEQYF
.,TRBJ2-7,TRBV4-2,CASSELAGGPLYEQYF
.,TRBJ2-5,TRBV15,CATSRGTGEETQYF
.,TRBJ2-5,TRBV18,CASHWTSVEVTETQYF
.,TRBJ2-5,TRBV9,CASSVEGWGQETQYF
.,TRBJ2-3,TRBV27,CASKTGLAGSTDTQYF
.,TRBJ2-5,TRBV5-1,CASSFPQETQYF
.,TRBJ2-5,TRBV1,CTSSQEGRLADPQETQYF
.,TRBJ2-2,TRBV10-3,CAIRGAGDTGELFF
.,TRBJ1-5,TRBV6-1,CASSEAGQGWNQPQHF
once,TRBJ2-7,TRBV28,CASSFGAYEQYF
.,TRBJ2-1,TRBV6-5,CASSYSTVASGTEQFF
.,TRBJ1-2,TRBV25-1,CASSESRTAMGYGYTF
once,TRBJ1-2,TRBV28,CASSLEATYGYTF
.,TRBJ2-4,TRBV30,CAWTNINLAKNIQYF
.,TRBJ2-6,TRBV12-5,CASGSGIGQSRANVLTF
.,TRBJ2-7,TRBV4-2,CASSQDRVYEQYF
.,TRBJ2-7,TRBV5-1,CASSLYPGPVGTSYEQYF
.,TRBJ2-2,TRBV5-1,CASSLYWNTGELFF
.,TRBJ2-7,TRBV5-4,CASSIDRPRYEQYF
.,TRBJ1-2,TRBV6-1,CASSEAGEGYTF
.,TRBJ2-5,TRBV7-6,CASSNQETQYF
.,TRBJ2-2,TRBV2,CASSGGLAGDTGELFF
once,TRBJ2-4,TRBV30,CAWSVNVGTLLAKNIQYF
once,TRBJ2-3,TRBV30,CAWSLRTDTQYF
.,TRBJ2-2,TRBV7-9,CASSFVLAGTGELFF
.,TRBJ2-2,TRBV10-3,CALKTGAGGELFF
.,TRBJ2-1,TRBV4-2,CASSPSGTYNEQFF
.,TRBJ1-5,TRBV2,CASSERRQGGQPQHF
.,TRBJ2-7,TRBV7-2,CASSLVGTSGNYEQYF
.,TRBJ1-5,TRBV11-1,CASSFGENQPQHF
.,TRBJ1-5,TRBV30,CAWSGGGGGQPQHF
once,TRBJ1-2,TRBV2,CASGDRGPYGYTF
.,TRBJ2-7,TRBV10-3,CATRPSTGGAYEQYF
.,TRBJ1-1,TRBV9,CASSVDSRGGTEAFF
.,TRBJ1-2,TRBV30,CAWSVAGVYGYTF
.,TRBJ1-4,TRBV6-6,CASSYSRTGGGEKLFF
.,TRBJ2-7,TRBV19,CASSSLLKRDGSEQYF